This T cell receptor beta chain was sequenced in a study of regulatory T cells in long-lasting Graves disease. The time point denotes: newly diagnosed GD, antithyroid drugs for less than 3 months. Following extraction of RNA from PBMCs, that RNA was used to make the TCR library. This clonotype was observed once. Building of the TCR beta libraries involved iRepertoire HTBI primers and Arm-PCR of CDR3 regions. TCRdb reanalysed the multiplex PCR reads using MiXCR and keeps one entry per CDR3 protein. The sample yields 400,000 to 450,000 distinct CDR3 sequences, just under 15% seen once. Trimming pared 6 bases from V and 5 bases from J, leaving 8 bases between. The CDR3 is 11 amino acids. CDR1 and CDR2 from the germline V gene are KGHSH and LQKENI. The same data also went into a second study, on T cells in Graves' hyperthyroidism and ophthalmopathy.

The chain has TRBV18 and TRBJ2-7; D remains ambiguous. Sequencing used peripheral blood mononuclear cells (PBMCs), obtained at new diagnosis, from a patient treated with antithyroid drugs. This receptor was obtained from a woman aged 25 to 39 with Graves disease. For the CDR3, the DNA is TGTGCCAGCTCCCGGATTGACGAGCAGTACTTC. Its protein is CASSRIDEQYF.